The clone carrying this T cell receptor beta chain was found many times. What it binds is unknown. The data originate from a study of molecular identifiers for immune sequencing clone quantification. Overall study results and limits: For effector cells, clones above 20 RNA copies held over 98% of molecules; for naive cells, under 1%.

Previously described methods and listed TCR primers produced bulk TCR libraries. TCRdb reprocessed the PCR reads via MiXCR and lists one record per CDR3 protein. The sample carries 30,000 to 40,000 distinct CDR3 sequences, about 19% recorded once. Germline lookup yields CDR1 SQVTM and CDR2 ANQGSEA. V lost 3 bases, J lost 8 bases, and 5 bases stayed unmatched. This CDR3 contains 13 residues. The receptor was derived from a human donor in good health. Some libraries in this study had Jurkat cell RNA spiked in. Sequencing was carried out using naive CD8+ T cells from blood, with Jurkat cell RNA spiked in. Subset described: FACS-sorted CD8+CD4-CCR7+CD45RA+ naive T cells. V and J are TRBV29-1 and TRBJ2-4; 9 bases line up with TRBD1. The CDR3 is CSVEGTGTDIQYF. CDR3 nucleotide sequence: TGCAGCGTTGAGGGGACAGGGACGGACATTCAGTACTTC.